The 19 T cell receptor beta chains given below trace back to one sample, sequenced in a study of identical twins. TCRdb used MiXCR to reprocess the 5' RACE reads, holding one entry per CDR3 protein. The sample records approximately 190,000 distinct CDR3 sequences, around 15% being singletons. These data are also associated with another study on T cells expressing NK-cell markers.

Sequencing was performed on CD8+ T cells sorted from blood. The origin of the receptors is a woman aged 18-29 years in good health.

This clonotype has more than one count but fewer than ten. DNA of the CDR3: TGCGCCAGCAGCCGCCTAAAAGCGGGGCCCCCCTACGAGCAGTACTTC. It yields the protein CASSRLKAGPPYEQYF. The chain is built from TRBV4-1 and TRBJ2-7, with 7 bases matching TRBD2. CDR3 length: 16 residues. Trimming took 4 bases from V and 2 from J; bases not matched to a gene: 11. Germline V gives CDR1 MGHRA, CDR2 YSYEKL.

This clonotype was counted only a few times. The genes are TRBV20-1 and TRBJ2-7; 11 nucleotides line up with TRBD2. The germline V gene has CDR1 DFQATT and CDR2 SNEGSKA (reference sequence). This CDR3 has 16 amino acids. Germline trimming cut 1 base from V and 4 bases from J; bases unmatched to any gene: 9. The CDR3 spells CSARALAGVSMYEQYF. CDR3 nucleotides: TGCAGTGCTAGAGCACTAGCGGGAGTTTCAATGTACGAGCAGTACTTC.

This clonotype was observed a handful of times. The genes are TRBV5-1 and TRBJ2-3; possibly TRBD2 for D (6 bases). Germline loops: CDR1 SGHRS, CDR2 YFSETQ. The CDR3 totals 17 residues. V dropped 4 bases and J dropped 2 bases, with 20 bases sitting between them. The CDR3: CASSDASQGGVTDTQYF. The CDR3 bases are TGCGCCAGCAGCGACGCCTCCCAGGGAGGCGTCACAGATACGCAGTATTTT.

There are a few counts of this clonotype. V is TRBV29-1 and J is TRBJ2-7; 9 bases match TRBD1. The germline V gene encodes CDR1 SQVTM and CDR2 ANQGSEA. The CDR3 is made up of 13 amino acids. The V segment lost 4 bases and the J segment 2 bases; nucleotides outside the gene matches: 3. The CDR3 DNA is TGCAGCGTTGCGGGACAGGGTCCCTACGAGCAGTACTTC. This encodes CSVAGQGPYEQYF.

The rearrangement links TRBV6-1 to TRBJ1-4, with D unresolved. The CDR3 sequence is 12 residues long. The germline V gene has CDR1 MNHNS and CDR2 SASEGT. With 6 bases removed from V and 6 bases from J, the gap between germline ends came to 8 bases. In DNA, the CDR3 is TGTGCCAGCAGGGGGATCGATGAAAAACTGTTTTTT. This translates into CASRGIDEKLFF.

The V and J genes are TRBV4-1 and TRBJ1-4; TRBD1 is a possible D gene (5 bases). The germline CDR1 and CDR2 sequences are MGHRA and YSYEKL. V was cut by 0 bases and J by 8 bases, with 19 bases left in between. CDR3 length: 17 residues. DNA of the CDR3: TGCGCCAGCAGCCAAGATGGGACCATAGTCGCAACCGAAAAACTGTTTTTT. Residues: CASSQDGTIVATEKLFF.

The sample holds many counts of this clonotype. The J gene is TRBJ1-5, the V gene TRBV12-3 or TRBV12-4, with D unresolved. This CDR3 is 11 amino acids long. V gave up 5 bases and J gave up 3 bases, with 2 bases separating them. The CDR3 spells CASSNNQPQHF. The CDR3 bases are TGTGCCAGCAGTAACAATCAGCCCCAGCATTTT.

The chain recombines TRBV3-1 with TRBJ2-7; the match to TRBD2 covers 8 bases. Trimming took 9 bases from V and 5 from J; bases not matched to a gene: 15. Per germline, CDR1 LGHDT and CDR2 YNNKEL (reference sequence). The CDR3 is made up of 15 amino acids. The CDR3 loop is CASLLPGLVVHEQYF. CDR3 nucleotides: TGTGCCAGTTTACTGCCGGGACTAGTGGTCCACGAGCAGTACTTC.

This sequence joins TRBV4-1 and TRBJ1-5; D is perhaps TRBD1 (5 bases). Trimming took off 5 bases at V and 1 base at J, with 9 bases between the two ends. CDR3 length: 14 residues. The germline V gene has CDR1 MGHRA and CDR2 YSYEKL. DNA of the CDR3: TGCGCCAGCAGCAACCGGGACAGCAATCAGCCCCAGCATTTT. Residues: CASSNRDSNQPQHF.

CDR3 sequence reads: CASSHHWGIRATGNTIYF. The CDR3 DNA reads as TGCGCCAGCAGCCACCATTGGGGTATTCGCGCAACTGGAAACACCATATATTTT. V and J are TRBV4-1 and TRBJ1-3; no reliable D call. CDR3 length: 18 amino acids. Between the trimmed V and J ends, which lost 3 bases and 2 bases, there was a span of 20 bases. The germline V gene has CDR1 MGHRA and CDR2 YSYEKL.

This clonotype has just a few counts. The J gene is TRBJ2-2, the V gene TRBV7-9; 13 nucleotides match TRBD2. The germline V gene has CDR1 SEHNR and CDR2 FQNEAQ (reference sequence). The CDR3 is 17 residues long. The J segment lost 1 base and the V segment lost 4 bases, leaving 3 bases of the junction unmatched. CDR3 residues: CASSWTSGGLNTGELFF. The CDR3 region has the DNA TGTGCCAGCAGCTGGACTAGCGGGGGCCTGAACACCGGGGAGCTGTTTTTT.

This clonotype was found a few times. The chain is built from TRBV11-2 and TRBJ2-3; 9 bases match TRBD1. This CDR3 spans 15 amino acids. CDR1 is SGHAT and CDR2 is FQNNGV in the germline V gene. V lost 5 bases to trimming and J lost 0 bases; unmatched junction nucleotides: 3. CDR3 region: CASSRGTGSTDTQYF. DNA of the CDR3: TGTGCCAGCAGCCGAGGGACAGGGAGCACAGATACGCAGTATTTT.

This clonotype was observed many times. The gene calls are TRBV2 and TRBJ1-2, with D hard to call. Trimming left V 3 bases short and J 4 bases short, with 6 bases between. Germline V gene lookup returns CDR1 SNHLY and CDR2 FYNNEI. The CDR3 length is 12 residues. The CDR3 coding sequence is TGTGCCAGCAGTGATGAGGTCTATGGCTACACCTTC. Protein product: CASSDEVYGYTF.

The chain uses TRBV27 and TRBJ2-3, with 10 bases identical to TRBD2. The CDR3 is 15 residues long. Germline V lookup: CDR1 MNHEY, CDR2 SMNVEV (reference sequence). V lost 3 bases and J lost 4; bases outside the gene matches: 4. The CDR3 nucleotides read TGTGCCAGCAGTTTTGGACTAGCGGATTCAGATACGCAGTATTTT. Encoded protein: CASSFGLADSDTQYF.

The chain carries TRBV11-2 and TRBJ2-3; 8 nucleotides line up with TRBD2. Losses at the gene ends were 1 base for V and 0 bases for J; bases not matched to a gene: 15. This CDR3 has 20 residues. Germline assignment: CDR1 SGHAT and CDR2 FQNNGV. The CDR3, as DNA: TGTGCCAGCAGCTTAGTGATCGGTAGCGGGGAACCGACTAGCACAGATACGCAGTATTTT. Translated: CASSLVIGSGEPTSTDTQYF.

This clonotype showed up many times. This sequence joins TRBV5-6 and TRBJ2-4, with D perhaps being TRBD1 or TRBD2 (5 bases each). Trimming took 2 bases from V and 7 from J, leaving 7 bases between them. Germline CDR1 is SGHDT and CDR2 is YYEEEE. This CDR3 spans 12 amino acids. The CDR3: CASSFGGNIQYF. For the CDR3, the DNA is TGTGCCAGCAGCTTTGGGGGTAACATTCAGTACTTC.

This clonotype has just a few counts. The CDR3 loop reads CASSLLGGVHTDTQYF. DNA for the CDR3: TGTGCCAGCAGTTTATTGGGGGGGGTCCACACAGATACGCAGTATTTT. The genes are TRBV27 and TRBJ2-3, with TRBD2 matching 7 bases. This CDR3 has 16 amino acids. The ends lost 1 base at V and 2 bases at J; junction bases unmatched: 6. Germline loops: CDR1 MNHEY, CDR2 SMNVEV (reference sequence).

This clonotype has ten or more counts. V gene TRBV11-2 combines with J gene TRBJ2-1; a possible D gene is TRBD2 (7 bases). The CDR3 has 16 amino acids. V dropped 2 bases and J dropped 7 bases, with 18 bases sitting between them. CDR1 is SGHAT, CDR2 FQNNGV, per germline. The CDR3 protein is CASSLLLLGRGNEQFF. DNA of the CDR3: TGTGCCAGCAGCTTACTTCTACTGGGGAGGGGGAATGAGCAGTTCTTC.

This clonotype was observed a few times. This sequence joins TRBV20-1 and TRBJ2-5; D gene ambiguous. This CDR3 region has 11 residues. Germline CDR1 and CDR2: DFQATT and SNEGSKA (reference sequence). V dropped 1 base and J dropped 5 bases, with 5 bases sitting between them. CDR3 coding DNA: TGCAGTGCTAGAGTTGGCGAGACCCAGTACTTC. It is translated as CSARVGETQYF.